This TCR beta chain was observed in a study of blood T cell repertoires in COVID-19. Comments on this clone: The junction departs from the called germline gene at one end, perhaps through a read error.

In terms of age and location, participants ranged from roughly 18 to 95 years and lived in 24 US areas. Participants' own reports of clinical history determined their cohort assignment. The CDR3 has 15 residues. The germline gives CDR1 SEHNR, CDR2 FQNEAQ (reference sequence). The repertoire was sequenced with immunoSEQ multiplex PCR; TCRdb's copy has only in-frame clones and lacks some. The repertoire has 150,000 or so clones, over 75% of them found once; the top ten carry about 5.3%. The receptor comes from a middle-aged woman with acute COVID-19. Specimen: PBMCs or T cells enriched from blood (not recorded which). The chain uses TRBV7-9 and TRBJ1-2; TRBD1 matches 8 bases. The DNA of the CDR3 is TGTGCTAGCAGTTTGACAGGGGAACGAAGCTATGGCTACACCTTC. Translation gives CASSLTGERSYGYTF.